These 24 T cell receptor beta chains came from one sample sequenced in a study of shared clonotypes between healthy human individuals. Data came from immunoSEQ multiplex PCR; TCRdb stores just in-frame clones and leaves some out. The sample has under 1 million clones, roughly 96% seen once. In the naive CD8 group, cells lacked CD45RO and were positively selected for CCR7, so terminally differentiated effector memory CD45RA+ cells were left out. Sequenced input: naive CD8+ T cells sorted from blood. The receptors derive from a young man in good health.

V is TRBV6-4 and J is TRBJ2-5; 10 bases fit TRBD2. The CDR3 consists of 13 residues. V trimming: 10 bases; J trimming: 8 bases; junction bases outside the gene matches: 10. Germline-derived CDR1 and CDR2 are MRHNA and SNTAGT. CDR3 sequence: CATKREGIITQYF. In DNA, the CDR3 is TGTGCCACAAAGCGGGAGGGCATCATAACCCAGTACTTC.

The rearrangement joins TRBV9 to TRBJ2-2; D might be TRBD2 (5 bases). Germline CDR1 and CDR2: SGDLS and YYNGEE. This CDR3 comprises 11 residues. Trimming pared 7 bases from V and 6 bases from J, leaving 7 bases between. The CDR3 bases are TGTGCCAGCGGGAGTGCCGGGGAGCTGTTTTTT. This sequence encodes CASGSAGELFF.

The chain carries TRBV6-1 and TRBJ2-7, with D unresolved. The germline CDR1 and CDR2 sequences are MNHNS and SASEGT. V dropped 6 bases and J dropped 2 bases, with 17 bases sitting between them. The CDR3 loop spans 15 amino acids. This chain's CDR3 is CASRNEFGSPYEQYF. DNA for the CDR3: TGTGCCAGCAGAAACGAATTTGGTAGTCCCTACGAGCAGTACTTC.

The gene calls are TRBV27 and TRBJ2-4; perhaps TRBD2 as D (6 bases). CDR1 is MNHEY and CDR2 is SMNVEV in the germline V gene (reference sequence). This CDR3 spans 16 amino acids. Deletions cut 5 bases from V and 0 bases from J, with 14 bases between. The CDR3, as DNA: TGTGCCAGCAGTCCTCATGCGGGGCTAGCCAAAAACATTCAGTACTTC. It specifies CASSPHAGLAKNIQYF.

The rearrangement joins TRBV27 to TRBJ2-1; 9 bases align to TRBD2. The CDR3 totals 15 residues. Germline V lookup: CDR1 MNHEY, CDR2 SMNVEV (reference sequence). After removal of 7 bases from V and 4 bases from J, the junction contained 8 bases not matched to a gene. DNA of the CDR3: TGTGCCAGCACTCGAGGAACTAGCGGGTACAATGAGCAGTTCTTC. Translated, it gives CASTRGTSGYNEQFF.

The V and J genes are TRBV19 and TRBJ2-7; D ambiguous. Germline V gene data show CDR1 as LNHDA and CDR2 as SQIVND (reference sequence). Trimming took off 5 bases at V and 2 bases at J, with 13 bases between the two ends. The CDR3 spans 14 residues. CDR3 bases: TGTGCCAGTAGTCTGAAGCAGCCTACCTACGAGCAGTACTTC. Its translation is CASSLKQPTYEQYF. Together with reference TRBV19 and TRBJ2-7, the CDR3 gives the full variable domain: DGGITQSPKYLFRKEGQNVTLSCEQNLNHDAMYWYRQDPGQGLRLIYYSQIVNDFQKGDIAEGYSVSREKKESFPLTVTSAQKNPTAFYLCASSLKQPTYEQYFGPGTRLTVT.

This clone is a singleton in its sample. The chain is built from TRBV30 and TRBJ2-1, with a possible D match to TRBD2 (6 bases). V lost 7 bases and J 6 bases, leaving 19 bases between the germline ends. Germline loops: CDR1 GTSNPN, CDR2 SVGIG (reference sequence). The CDR3 length is 14 residues. DNA of the CDR3: TGTGCCTTCTTCCCGGTCGGGAGTTTCAATGAGCAGTTCTTC. The encoded protein is CAFFPVGSFNEQFF.

The J gene is TRBJ2-1, the V gene TRBV7-9, with a possible D match to TRBD2 (6 bases). The CDR3 is 17 residues long. The germline V gene has CDR1 SEHNR and CDR2 FQNEAQ (reference sequence). V lost 0 bases and J lost 10, with 22 bases in between. CDR3 loop: CASSLAAGGALDGEQFF. The CDR3 DNA is TGTGCCAGCAGCTTAGCCGCAGGAGGGGCGCTAGATGGGGAGCAGTTCTTC.

This clone was observed a handful of times. Other DNA sequences in the same sample also yield this CDR3. The genes are TRBV19 and TRBJ2-7, with 15 bases lining up with TRBD2. The CDR3 has 17 amino acids. Germline V CDR1 and CDR2: LNHDA, SQIVND (reference sequence). The trim removed 3 bases at V and 1 base at J, leaving 4 bases unmatched. In DNA form, the CDR3 reads TGTGCCAGTAGTATCGGACTAGCGGGAGGGCCATCCTACGAGCAGTACTTC. Protein product: CASSIGLAGGPSYEQYF.

The chain employs TRBV29-1 and TRBJ2-4, with 8 positions matching TRBD1. The germline gives CDR1 SQVTM, CDR2 ANQGSEA. The CDR3 spans 12 residues. V shed 6 bases, J shed 8 bases, and the junction held 6 bases outside the gene matches. CDR3 protein: CSVSGGTDIQYF. The DNA of the CDR3 is TGCAGCGTCTCAGGGGGCACGGACATTCAGTACTTC.

The chain couples TRBV2 to TRBJ2-5, with 10 positions matching TRBD1. Germline-derived CDR1 and CDR2 are SNHLY and FYNNEI. Trimming cost V 5 bases and J 0 bases; bases outside gene matches: 3. The CDR3 is 15 residues long. Written as DNA, the CDR3 is TGTGCCAGCAGTCCGGGACAGGGGTACCAAGAGACCCAGTACTTC. Translating it yields CASSPGQGYQETQYF. The full variable domain, in which reference TRBV2 and TRBJ2-5 provide the parts outside the CDR3, is EPEVTQTPSHQVTQMGQEVILRCVPISNHLYFYWYRQILGQKVEFLVSFYNNEISEKSEIFDDQFSVERPDGSNFTLKIRSTKLEDSAMYFCASSPGQGYQETQYFGPGTRLLVL.

In nucleotides, the CDR3 is TGTGCCAGCAGCTCTACAGCTGCGCCCGGCGGTCCCGGGGAGCTGTTTTTT. Its translation: CASSSTAAPGGPGELFF. The gene calls are TRBV7-9 and TRBJ2-2; D uncertain. Trimming removed 4 bases at V and 6 bases at J, with 21 bases between. From germline, CDR1 is SEHNR and CDR2 FQNEAQ (reference sequence). The CDR3 consists of 17 residues. The full variable domain, completed using reference TRBV7-9 and TRBJ2-2, is DTGVSQNPRHKITKRGQNVTFRCDPISEHNRLYWYRQTLGQGPEFLTYFQNEAQLEKSRLLSDRFSAERPKGSFSTLEIQRTEQGDSAMYLCASSSTAAPGGPGELFFGEGSRLTVL.

The chain is built from TRBV10-1 and TRBJ2-5; D is perhaps TRBD2 (6 bases). The CDR3 length is 14 residues. CDR1 is WNHNN and CDR2 is SYGVQD in the germline V gene (reference sequence). V was shortened by 2 bases and J by 2 bases, with 9 bases between the two germline ends. The CDR3 DNA reads TGCGCCAGCAGTGAGGGGAGCGGGCAAGAGACCCAGTACTTC. Its protein is CASSEGSGQETQYF.

Turning to this clone: The sample contains more than one DNA sequence encoding this CDR3. The CDR3 loop is CASSFGGAYNEQFF. In nucleotides, the CDR3 is TGTGCCAGCAGTTTCGGGGGAGCCTACAATGAGCAGTTCTTC. The V gene is TRBV27, the J gene TRBJ2-1; the D gene is possibly TRBD2 (6 bases). This CDR3 comprises 14 residues. V was clipped by 3 bases and J by 2 bases, with 8 bases between them. CDR1 is MNHEY, CDR2 SMNVEV, per germline (reference sequence).

In DNA form, the CDR3 reads TGTGCCAGCAGTTACAGGGGGTCCACACCCTACCGGGAGCTGTTTTTT. Translated: CASSYRGSTPYRELFF. The rearrangement links TRBV11-2 to TRBJ2-2, with 8 positions matching TRBD1. The V gene's germline CDR1 is SGHAT and CDR2 FQNNGV. The CDR3 covers 16 residues. V lost 6 bases and J lost 9; bases outside the gene matches: 15.

The chain joins TRBV29-1 to TRBJ2-7; TRBD2 is a possible D gene (5 bases). The CDR3 has 15 residues. Germline assignment: CDR1 SQVTM and CDR2 ANQGSEA. V lost 4 bases to trimming and J lost 0 bases, with 16 bases between them. The CDR3 DNA reads as TGCAGCGTTGTTTTCGAGCGGCACAGCTCCTACGAGCAGTACTTC. It codes for CSVVFERHSSYEQYF.

This rearrangement joins TRBV5-1 to TRBJ1-2; no definite D call. Germline CDR1 SGHRS, CDR2 YFSETQ. The V gene lost 0 bases and the J gene lost 4 bases, with 7 bases spanning the gap. CDR3 length equals 13 residues. The CDR3 nucleotides are TGCGCCAGCAGCTTGGGAGCTGTCTATGGCTACACCTTC. Its translation: CASSLGAVYGYTF.

This sequence joins TRBV4-1 and TRBJ2-7; TRBD2 agrees at 9 bases. Germline V gene lookup returns CDR1 MGHRA and CDR2 YSYEKL. The junction had 13 bases not matched to a gene; V was cut back by 3 bases and J by 4 bases. This CDR3 is 17 amino acids long. The CDR3 here is CASSQIESGTSSYEQYF. Written as DNA, the CDR3 is TGCGCCAGCAGCCAGATAGAGTCCGGGACTAGCTCTTACGAGCAGTACTTC.

The CDR3: CASSGAYRDRVIYGYTF. CDR3 DNA: TGTGCCAGCAGTGGGGCCTATCGGGACAGGGTTATCTATGGCTACACCTTC. V gene TRBV2 combines with J gene TRBJ1-2, with 9 bases identical to TRBD1. V was pared by 4 bases and J by 4 bases, with 13 bases of the junction left unmatched. Germline-derived CDR1 and CDR2 are SNHLY and FYNNEI. CDR3 length equals 17 residues.

The V call is TRBV10-3, the J call TRBJ1-4; a weak D match, TRBD1 (5 bases). V shed 2 bases and J shed 0 bases, with 7 bases lying between them. Per the germline V gene, CDR1 is ENHRY and CDR2 is SYGVKD. This CDR3 region has 15 residues. The CDR3 loop reads CAISEGAATNEKLFF. CDR3 sequence (DNA): TGTGCCATCAGTGAGGGGGCAGCAACTAATGAAAAACTGTTTTTT.

The V and J genes are TRBV7-9 and TRBJ2-1; no clear D. Germline V lookup: CDR1 SEHNR, CDR2 FQNEAQ (reference sequence). The CDR3 consists of 16 residues. The V and J ends lost 4 bases and 6 bases respectively, with 19 bases between them. The CDR3 here is CASSSVEAKKVNEQFF. DNA for the CDR3: TGTGCCAGCAGCTCCGTGGAAGCTAAGAAGGTCAATGAGCAGTTCTTC.

The chain recombines TRBV2 with TRBJ1-2; 7 positions match TRBD1. This CDR3 comprises 15 residues. V lost 2 bases, J lost 0 bases, and 3 bases stayed unmatched. The germline CDR1 and CDR2 sequences are SNHLY and FYNNEI. CDR3 amino acids: CASSEWTGPNYGYTF. The CDR3 DNA sequence: TGTGCCAGCAGTGAATGGACAGGTCCTAACTATGGCTACACCTTC.

V and J are TRBV29-1 and TRBJ1-2; D might be TRBD1 (6 bases). This CDR3 has 13 residues. V was trimmed by 7 bases and J by 4 bases, leaving 16 bases between them. Germline CDR1 reads SQVTM; CDR2 reads ANQGSEA. CDR3 loop: CSADRSESYGYTF. The DNA for the CDR3 is TGCAGCGCCGACAGGAGTGAAAGCTATGGCTACACCTTC.

The chain links TRBV7-9 to TRBJ2-7; the D gene is possibly TRBD2 (6 bases). CDR3 length: 12 residues. V lost 7 bases and J 6 bases, leaving 13 bases between the germline ends. From germline, CDR1 is SEHNR and CDR2 FQNEAQ (reference sequence). CDR3 amino acids: CASTSDGGEQYF. The CDR3 nucleotides read TGTGCCAGCACCTCGGACGGGGGCGAGCAGTACTTC.